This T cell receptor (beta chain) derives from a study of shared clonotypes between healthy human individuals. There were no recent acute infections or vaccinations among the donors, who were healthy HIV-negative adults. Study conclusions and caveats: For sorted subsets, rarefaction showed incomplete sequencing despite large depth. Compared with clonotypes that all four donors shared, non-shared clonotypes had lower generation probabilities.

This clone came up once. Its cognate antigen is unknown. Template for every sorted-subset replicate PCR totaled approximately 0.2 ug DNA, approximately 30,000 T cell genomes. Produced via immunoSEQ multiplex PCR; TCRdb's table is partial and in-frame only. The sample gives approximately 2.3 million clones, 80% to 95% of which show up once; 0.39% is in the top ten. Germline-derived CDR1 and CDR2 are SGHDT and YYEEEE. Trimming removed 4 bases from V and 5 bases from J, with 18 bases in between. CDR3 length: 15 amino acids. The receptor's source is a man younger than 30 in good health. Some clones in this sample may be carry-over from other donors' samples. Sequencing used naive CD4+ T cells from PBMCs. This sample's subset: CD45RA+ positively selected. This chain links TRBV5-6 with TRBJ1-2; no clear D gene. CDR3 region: CASSPLRDRGYGYTF. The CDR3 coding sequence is TGTGCCAGCAGCCCACTCCGGGATAGAGGTTATGGCTACACCTTC.